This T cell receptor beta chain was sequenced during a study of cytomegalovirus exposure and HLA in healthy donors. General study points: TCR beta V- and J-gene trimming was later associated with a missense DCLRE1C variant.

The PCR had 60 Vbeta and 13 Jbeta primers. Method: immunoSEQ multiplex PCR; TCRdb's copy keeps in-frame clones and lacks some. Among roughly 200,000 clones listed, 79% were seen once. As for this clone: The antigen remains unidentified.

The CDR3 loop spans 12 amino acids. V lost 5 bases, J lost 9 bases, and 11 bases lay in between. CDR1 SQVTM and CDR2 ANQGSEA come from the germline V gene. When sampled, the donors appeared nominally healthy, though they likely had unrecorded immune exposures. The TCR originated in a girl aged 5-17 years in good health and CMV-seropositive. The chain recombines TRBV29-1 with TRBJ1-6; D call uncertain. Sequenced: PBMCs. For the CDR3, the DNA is TGCAGCGTTCTTTCGTCCGGTTCACCCCTCCACTTT. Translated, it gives CSVLSSGSPLHF.